A selection of T cell receptor beta chains follows, all from one sample in a study of CD8+ T cells in alopecia areata. Only in-frame clones appear in the TCRdb table, and some are missing; sequencing was by immunoSEQ multiplex PCR. The sample contains approximately 150,000 clones, 55% of which appear only once. The sample taken for sequencing was CD4+ T cells sorted from blood. These receptors all stem from a human donor in good health. The CDR3 runs from the conserved cysteine through the conserved F or W.

j_call v_call cdr3_aa
TRBJ2-1 TRBV28 CASSFRLYEQFF
TRBJ2-1 TRBV5-1 CASSYYGTSVRTYNEQFF
TRBJ2-1 TRBV4-1 CASSQRQGQDEQFF
TRBJ1-2 TRBV7-9 CASSLQEGIYGYTF
TRBJ2-1 TRBV2 CASSDITSGRNEQFF
TRBJ1-1 TRBV6-6 CASRSDRTALEAFF
TRBJ2-3 TRBV27 CASSSTSILGTQYF
TRBJ1-5 TRBV4-2 CASSPEGQGDRQPQHF
TRBJ2-3 TRBV5-4 CASSLRSLGTDTQYF
TRBJ1-2 TRBV4-1 CASSLSPGQGESGYTF
TRBJ1-2 TRBV4-1 CASSQGVDGYTF
TRBJ2-7 TRBV19 CASRTYRGLSYEQYF
TRBJ2-3 TRBV30 CAWSVTPDTQYF
TRBJ1-2 TRBV2 CASSGWLQGGGYTF
TRBJ2-6 TRBV7-2 CASSIQRSGANVLTF
TRBJ2-7 TRBV7-2 CASSLTGGGQQYF
TRBJ2-3 TRBV27 CASSSNRVVSTDTQYF
TRBJ1-1 TRBV5-6 CASSLRGTAEAFF
TRBJ2-7 TRBV29-1 CSVEVTGSAEQYF
TRBJ2-1 TRBV7-2 CASSLGLSQFF
TRBJ2-3 TRBV15 CATSRYTDTQYF
TRBJ2-7 TRBV28 CASSYAIRTSGIPDPYEQYF
TRBJ2-7 TRBV5-1 CASSSRLAGGLYEQYF
TRBJ1-4 TRBV4-1 CASSPPGGQSNEKLFF
TRBJ2-7 TRBV29-1 CSVGLSGLYEQYF
TRBJ1-2 TRBV29-1 CSVGTSNYGYTF
TRBJ2-1 TRBV29-1 CSVGEQRRNEQFF